Here is one T cell receptor beta chain with its context. Its specificity is unknown. PCR involved 60 Vbeta and 13 Jbeta primers. This table comes from immunoSEQ multiplex PCR, and its TCRdb copy is limited to in-frame clones, with some not included. The sample has 200,000 or so clones; approximately 81% are singletons. The entry originates in a study of cytomegalovirus exposure and HLA in healthy donors. Notes on the study in general: Whilst most TCR sequences proved rare, a subset of public TCRs occurred across many donors. Per a later analysis, HLA-associated TCR beta chains showed more clonal expansion than other, equally common TCR beta chains.

Trimming removed 1 base at V and 0 bases at J, with 8 bases between. The length of the CDR3 is 14 residues. In germline, CDR1 is SGDLS, CDR2 YYNGEE. The genes are TRBV9 and TRBJ2-7; TRBD2 might be the D (6 bases). Input material: PBMCs. The clonotype comes from a boy between 10 and 17 years old in good health and CMV-seronegative. CDR3 coding DNA: TGTGCCAGCAGCGTAAGGGGAGGCTCCTACGAGCAGTACTTC. It yields the protein CASSVRGGSYEQYF. The full variable domain, in which reference TRBV9 and TRBJ2-7 provide the parts outside the CDR3, is DSGVTQTPKHLITATGQRVTLRCSPRSGDLSVYWYQQSLDQGLQFLIQYYNGEERAKGNILERFSAQQFPDLHSELNLSSLELGDSALYFCASSVRGGSYEQYFGPGTRLTVT.